The 18 T cell receptor beta chains in this list originate from one sample, sequenced in a study of T-cell memory formation after mild COVID-19. TCRdb reanalysed the 5' RACE reads using MiXCR and keeps one entry per CDR3 protein. Found here are around 300,000 distinct CDR3 sequences, roughly 8.2% of them singletons; the top ten hold about 22%. The sequencing sample was made of PBMCs or a T cell subset sorted from them (not recorded which). These receptors originate from a man younger than 30 who had mild COVID-19 (a few samples of this study predate the infection). Cell type and time point are not known.

This clonotype turned up a few times. This chain links TRBV5-6 with TRBJ1-2; maybe TRBD1 (5 bases). The CDR3 sequence is 14 residues long. CDR1 and CDR2 from the germline V gene are SGHDT and YYEEEE. The V and J ends lost 5 bases and 3 bases respectively, with 14 bases between them. DNA for the CDR3: TGTGCCAGCAGATCGGCGGGGCAGGACTATGGCTACACCTTC. This codes for CASRSAGQDYGYTF.

This chain connects TRBV20-1 to TRBJ1-4; D gene ambiguous. Germline V CDR1 and CDR2: DFQATT, SNEGSKA (reference sequence). The CDR3 is 15 amino acids. Trimming pared 5 bases from V and 1 base from J, leaving 14 bases between. Written as DNA, the CDR3 is TGCAGTGCTTCTGACCCAAGAGGAACTAATGAAAAACTGTTTTTT. Translating it yields CSASDPRGTNEKLFF.

The chain combines TRBV7-3 with TRBJ2-6; D is unresolved. CDR1 and CDR2 from the germline V gene are SGHTA and FQGTGA. Trimming cost V 5 bases and J 0 bases, with 8 bases left between them. This CDR3 is 15 amino acids long. The CDR3 is CASSKQSSGANVLTF. In DNA, the CDR3 is TGTGCCAGCAGCAAACAGAGCTCTGGGGCCAACGTCCTGACTTTC.

In this sample, this clonotype turned up many times. The chain combines TRBV12-3 or TRBV12-4 with TRBJ2-3, with D unresolved. The CDR3 runs to 14 residues. Trimming removed 2 bases from V and 5 bases from J, with 11 bases in between. The CDR3 region has the DNA TGTGCCAGCAGTTTATTCGAGGTCGGAGATACGCAGTATTTT. As protein: CASSLFEVGDTQYF.

In its sample, this clonotype was seen a few times. The chain links TRBV11-2 to TRBJ1-2; a weak D match, TRBD1 (5 bases). The V end lost 0 bases, the J end lost 2 bases, and 10 bases lay between the germline ends. This CDR3 has 15 residues. Germline CDR1 reads SGHAT; CDR2 reads FQNNGV. CDR3 in DNA: TGTGCCAGCAGCTTAGATCCGGCAGGGAACTATGGCTACACCTTC. This sequence encodes CASSLDPAGNYGYTF.

This clonotype was seen more than once but under ten times. The chain is built from TRBV5-1 and TRBJ2-3; 11 bases map to TRBD2. CDR3 size: 17 residues. J lost 2 bases, V lost 4 bases, and 9 bases had no gene match. CDR1 and CDR2 (germline): SGHRS, YFSETQ. The CDR3 region has the DNA TGCGCCAGCAGCCTTTCCCTGACTAGCGGGGACACAGATACGCAGTATTTT. Translating gives CASSLSLTSGDTDTQYF.

J is TRBJ2-1 and V is TRBV20-1, with TRBD2 matching over 7 bases. The junction had 2 bases not matched to a gene; V was cut back by 5 bases and J by 10 bases. This CDR3 region has 10 residues. CDR1 DFQATT and CDR2 SNEGSKA come from the germline V gene (reference sequence). The CDR3 protein is CSAGRGEQFF. CDR3 bases: TGCAGTGCTGGGCGGGGGGAGCAGTTCTTC.

The V call is TRBV5-4, the J call TRBJ2-7; D is undetermined. In germline, CDR1 is SGHNT, CDR2 YYREEE (reference sequence). The ends were cut back, 7 bases at V and 0 bases at J, with 14 bases in the middle. The CDR3 loop spans 14 amino acids. The CDR3 is CASPEYRSSYEQYV. CDR3 bases: TGTGCCAGCCCGGAATATAGGAGCTCCTACGAGCAGTACGTC.

This clonotype has a handful of counts. This chain joins TRBV6-2 or TRBV6-3 and TRBJ2-6; D not certain. Trimming shortened V by 0 bases and J by 8 bases, and 5 bases separated the two germline ends. Germline V lookup: CDR1 MNHEY, CDR2 SVGEGT. The CDR3 is 13 residues long. This CDR3 is CASSYSAPNVLTF. The DNA of the CDR3 is TGTGCCAGCAGTTACTCGGCACCCAACGTCCTGACTTTC.

This clonotype has at least ten counts. The V and J genes are TRBV7-2 and TRBJ1-5; 7 bases map to TRBD1. This CDR3 has 15 amino acids. Unmatched junction bases numbered 9, after V lost 1 base and J lost 9 bases. The germline V gene encodes CDR1 SGHTA and CDR2 FQGNSA. The CDR3 spells CASSLVQGLARPQHF. For the CDR3, the DNA is TGTGCCAGCAGCTTAGTACAGGGGCTTGCCCGGCCCCAGCATTTT.

The chain recombines TRBV20-1 with TRBJ1-2; the match to TRBD1 covers 8 bases. CDR3 length equals 14 residues. The junction had 8 bases not matched to a gene; V was cut back by 5 bases and J by 3 bases. The germline V gene has CDR1 DFQATT and CDR2 SNEGSKA (reference sequence). The CDR3 sequence is CSAWTGLTDYGYTF. The CDR3 DNA follows: TGCAGTGCTTGGACAGGGCTAACGGACTATGGCTACACCTTC.

This clonotype came up many times. J is TRBJ2-7 and V is TRBV5-1, with 7 bases lining up with TRBD1. Trimming cost V 5 bases and J 2 bases; bases outside gene matches: 4. Germline-derived CDR1 and CDR2 are SGHRS and YFSETQ. The CDR3 spans 13 residues. DNA of the CDR3: TGCGCCAGCAGACTAGGGACAGCCTACGAGCAGTACTTC. Protein sequence: CASRLGTAYEQYF.

A few counts support this clonotype. DNA for the CDR3: TGCAGTGCCCTAGGGACTGAAGCTTTCTTT. Its protein is CSALGTEAFF. This sequence joins TRBV20-1 and TRBJ1-1, with unresolved D. Germline CDR1 DFQATT, CDR2 SNEGSKA (reference sequence). This CDR3 is 10 amino acids long. Trimming left V 6 bases short and J 5 bases short, with 7 bases between.

This clonotype has just a few counts. CDR3 loop: CASSQAPAVGYEQYF. The CDR3 DNA is TGCGCCAGCAGCCAAGCCCCGGCGGTCGGATACGAGCAGTACTTC. V is TRBV4-1 and J is TRBJ2-7; D remains unclear. The CDR3 has 15 residues. The germline V gene has CDR1 MGHRA and CDR2 YSYEKL. V lost 1 base and J lost 4, with 14 bases in between.

V gene TRBV18 combines with J gene TRBJ1-6; TRBD1 matches at 11 bases. Unmatched junction bases numbered 7, after V lost 3 bases and J lost 9 bases. Germline CDR1 KGHSH, CDR2 LQKENI. This CDR3 is 16 amino acids long. The CDR3 sequence is CASSPPDRGLRSPLHF. In nucleotides, the CDR3 is TGTGCCAGCTCACCTCCGGACAGGGGGCTCCGTTCACCCCTCCACTTT.

V is TRBV5-1 and J is TRBJ1-2; D not certain. The V and J ends lost 4 bases and 3 bases respectively, with 22 bases between them. The CDR3 covers 17 residues. Germline V lookup: CDR1 SGHRS, CDR2 YFSETQ. CDR3 in DNA: TGCGCCAGCAGCATGACGGGGAGCGCTTCCCCCTACTATGGCTACACCTTC. Amino acid sequence: CASSMTGSASPYYGYTF.

This clonotype has more than one count but fewer than ten. V and J are TRBV11-2 and TRBJ2-5; D is possibly TRBD1 or TRBD2 (6 bases each). CDR3 length: 17 amino acids. The V gene lost 5 bases and the J gene lost 5 bases, with 24 bases spanning the gap. Germline V CDR1 and CDR2: SGHAT, FQNNGV. CDR3 DNA sequence: TGTGCCAGCAGCAAAAAAACCGGGACGGGGGCGACGGAGACCCAGTACTTC. Translating gives CASSKKTGTGATETQYF. The full variable domain, rest sourced from reference TRBV11-2 and TRBJ2-5, is EAGVAQSPRYKIIEKRQSVAFWCNPISGHATLYWYQQILGQGPKLLIQFQNNGVVDDSQLPKDRFSAERLKGVDSTLKIQPAKLEDSAVYLCASSKKTGTGATETQYFGPGTRLLVL.

This chain joins TRBV13 and TRBJ2-2; TRBD1 might be the D (6 bases). V lost 5 bases, J lost 4 bases, and 20 bases lay in between. In germline, CDR1 is PRHDT, CDR2 FYEKMQ (reference sequence). The CDR3 extends over 17 amino acids. CDR3 DNA sequence: TGTGCCAGCAGCACCCGGACAGAGATAAAGAGCACCGGGGAGCTGTTTTTT. Translating gives CASSTRTEIKSTGELFF. The full variable domain, with the rest looked up from reference TRBV13 and TRBJ2-2, is AAGVIQSPRHLIKEKRETATLKCYPIPRHDTVYWYQQGPGQDPQFLISFYEKMQSDKGSIPDRFSAQQFSDYHSELNMSSLELGDSALYFCASSTRTEIKSTGELFFGEGSRLTVL.